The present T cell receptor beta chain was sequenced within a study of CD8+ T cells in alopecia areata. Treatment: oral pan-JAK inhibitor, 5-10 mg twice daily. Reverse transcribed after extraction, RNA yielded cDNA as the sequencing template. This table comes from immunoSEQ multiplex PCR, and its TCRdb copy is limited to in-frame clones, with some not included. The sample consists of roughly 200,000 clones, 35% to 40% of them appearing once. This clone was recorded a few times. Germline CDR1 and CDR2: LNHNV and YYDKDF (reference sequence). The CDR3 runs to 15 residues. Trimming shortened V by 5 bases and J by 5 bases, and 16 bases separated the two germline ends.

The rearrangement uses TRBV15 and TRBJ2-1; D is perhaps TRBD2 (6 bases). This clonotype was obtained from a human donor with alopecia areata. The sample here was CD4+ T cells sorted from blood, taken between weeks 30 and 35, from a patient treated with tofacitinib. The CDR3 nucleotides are TGTGCCACCAGCGCGGGACCCCGGACCCACAATGAGCAGTTCTTC. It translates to CATSAGPRTHNEQFF.